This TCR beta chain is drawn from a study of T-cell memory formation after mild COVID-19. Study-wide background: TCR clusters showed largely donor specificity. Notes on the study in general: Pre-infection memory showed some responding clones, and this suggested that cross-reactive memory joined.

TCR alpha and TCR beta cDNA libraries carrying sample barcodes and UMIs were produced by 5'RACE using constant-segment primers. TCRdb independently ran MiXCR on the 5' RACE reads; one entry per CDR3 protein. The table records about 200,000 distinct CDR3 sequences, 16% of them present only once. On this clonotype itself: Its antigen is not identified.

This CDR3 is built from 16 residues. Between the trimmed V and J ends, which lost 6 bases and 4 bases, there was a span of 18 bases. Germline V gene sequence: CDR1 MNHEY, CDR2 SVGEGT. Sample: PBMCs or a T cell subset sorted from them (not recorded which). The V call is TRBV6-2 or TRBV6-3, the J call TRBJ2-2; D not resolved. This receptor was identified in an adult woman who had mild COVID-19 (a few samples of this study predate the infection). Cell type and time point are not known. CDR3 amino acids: CASSSKRPSGTGELFF. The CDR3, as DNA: TGTGCCAGCAGCTCCAAACGACCCTCGGGCACCGGGGAGCTGTTTTTT.